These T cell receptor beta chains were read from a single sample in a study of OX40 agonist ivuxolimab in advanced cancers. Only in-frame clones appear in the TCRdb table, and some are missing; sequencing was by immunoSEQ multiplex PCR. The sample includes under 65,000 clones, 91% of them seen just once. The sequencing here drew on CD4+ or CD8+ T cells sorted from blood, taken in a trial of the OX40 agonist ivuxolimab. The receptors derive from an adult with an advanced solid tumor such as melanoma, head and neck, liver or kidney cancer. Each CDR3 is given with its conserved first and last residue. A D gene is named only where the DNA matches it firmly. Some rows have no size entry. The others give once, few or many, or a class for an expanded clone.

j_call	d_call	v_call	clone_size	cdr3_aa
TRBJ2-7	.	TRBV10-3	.	CASSEVVGQVLYEQYF
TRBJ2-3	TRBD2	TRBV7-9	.	CASSPPGTRRLDTQYF
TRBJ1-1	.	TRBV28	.	CASSSPQGNTEAFF
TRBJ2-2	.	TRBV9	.	CASSVGNTGELFF
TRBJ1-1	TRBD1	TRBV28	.	CASSSPGGNTEAFF
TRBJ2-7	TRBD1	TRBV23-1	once	CASGGQAGEQYF
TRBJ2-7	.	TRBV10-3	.	CASSYDRYEQYF
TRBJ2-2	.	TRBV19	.	CASSIILGSLNTGELFF
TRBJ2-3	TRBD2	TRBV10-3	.	CAISVMTSGTDTQYF
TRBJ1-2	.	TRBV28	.	CASSLGLYGYTF
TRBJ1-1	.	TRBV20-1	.	CSASRGEVAFF
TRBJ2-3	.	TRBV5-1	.	CASSLPTGTDTQYF
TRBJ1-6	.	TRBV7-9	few	CASSPLGSPLHF
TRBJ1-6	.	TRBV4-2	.	CASSSGSSYNSPLHF
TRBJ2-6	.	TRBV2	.	CASKGVAGANVLTF
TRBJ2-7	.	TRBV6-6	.	CASSYGGGLDEQYF
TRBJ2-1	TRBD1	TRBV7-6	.	CASSAQTGYEQFF
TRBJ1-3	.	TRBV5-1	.	CASSPSPDRAGNTIYF
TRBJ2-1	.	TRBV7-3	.	CASSRLAAGTNEQFF
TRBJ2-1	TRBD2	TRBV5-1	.	CASSTGTRGYNEQFF
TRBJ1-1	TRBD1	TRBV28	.	CASSPPTGMGTEAFF
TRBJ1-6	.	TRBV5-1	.	CASSASYGQYNSPLHF
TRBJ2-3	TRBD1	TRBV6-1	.	CASTNRGQSDTQYF